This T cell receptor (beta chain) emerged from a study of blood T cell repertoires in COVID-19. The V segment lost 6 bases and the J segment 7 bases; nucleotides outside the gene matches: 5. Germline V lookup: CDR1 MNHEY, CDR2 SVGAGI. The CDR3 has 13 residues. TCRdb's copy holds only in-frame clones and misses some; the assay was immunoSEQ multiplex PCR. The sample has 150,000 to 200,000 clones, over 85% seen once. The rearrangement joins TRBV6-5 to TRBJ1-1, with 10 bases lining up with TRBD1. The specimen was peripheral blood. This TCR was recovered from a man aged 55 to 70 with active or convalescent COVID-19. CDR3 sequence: CASSDRGRHEAFF. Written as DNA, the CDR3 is TGTGCCAGCAGCGACAGGGGGCGGCATGAAGCTTTCTTT.